Below, 27 T cell receptor beta chains from the same sample are listed, as sequenced in a study of shared clonotypes between healthy human individuals. Profiled with immunoSEQ multiplex PCR; TCRdb holds only in-frame clones, not every one. This table holds about 380,000 clones, approximately 97% found once. The sequenced sample was memory CD8+ T cells sorted from blood. The subset was: CD45RO+ cells pooled with CCR7-negative TemRA cells. The receptors stem from a man aged 25-45 years in good health.

The chain has TRBV2 and TRBJ2-4, with 7 positions matching TRBD1. The CDR3 totals 16 residues. J was trimmed by 3 bases and V by 5 bases; bases with no gene match: 10. The V gene's germline CDR1 is SNHLY and CDR2 FYNNEI. CDR3 DNA: TGTGCCAGCAGTTCCGACAGGGAGCTTGGCAAAAACATTCAGTACTTC. As protein: CASSSDRELGKNIQYF.

This chain connects TRBV5-1 to TRBJ2-3; D unresolved. V was trimmed by 0 bases and J by 2 bases, leaving 7 bases between them. The CDR3 consists of 14 residues. Germline V gives CDR1 SGHRS, CDR2 YFSETQ. CDR3 residues: CASSLVHNTDTQYF. DNA for the CDR3: TGCGCCAGCAGCTTGGTTCACAACACAGATACGCAGTATTTT.

The chain couples TRBV28 to TRBJ2-1; 7 nucleotides agree with TRBD2. Per the germline V gene, CDR1 is MDHEN and CDR2 is SYDVKM. Trimming took 6 bases from V and 7 from J; bases not matched to a gene: 15. The length of the CDR3 is 16 residues. The CDR3: CASRPQGGRSHNEQFF. CDR3 DNA sequence: TGTGCCAGCAGACCCCAGGGCGGGAGAAGTCATAATGAGCAGTTCTTC. The entire variable domain, with the rest obtained from reference TRBV28 and TRBJ2-1, is as follows: DVKVTQSSRYLVKRTGEKVFLECVQDMDHENMFWYRQDPGLGLRLIYFSYDVKMKEKGDIPEGYSVSREKKERFSLILESASTNQTSMYLCASRPQGGRSHNEQFFGPGTRLTVL.

The chain combines TRBV5-6 with TRBJ2-3, with D possibly TRBD2 on 5 matching bases. The CDR3 consists of 13 residues. Trimming took off 2 bases at V and 4 bases at J, with 8 bases between the two ends. Per the germline V gene, CDR1 is SGHDT and CDR2 is YYEEEE. CDR3 sequence: CASSFLRADTQYF. Written as DNA, the CDR3 is TGTGCCAGCAGCTTTTTGCGGGCAGATACGCAGTATTTT.

The rearrangement uses TRBV7-2 and TRBJ2-1; 9 nucleotides agree with TRBD2. This CDR3 has 17 residues. Germline CDR1 and CDR2: SGHTA and FQGNSA. The trim removed 2 bases at V and 1 base at J, leaving 6 bases unmatched. The CDR3 sequence is CASSLPRSGRSYNEQFF. The CDR3 DNA reads TGTGCCAGCAGCTTACCCCGGAGCGGGAGGTCCTACAATGAGCAGTTCTTC.

The chain combines TRBV7-9 with TRBJ2-7; 11 bases map to TRBD2. V lost 1 base and J lost 5; bases outside the gene matches: 4. The germline CDR1 and CDR2 sequences are SEHNR and FQNEAQ (reference sequence). This CDR3 contains 15 residues. CDR3 amino acids: CASSLGLAGMDEQYF. The CDR3, as DNA: TGTGCCAGCAGCTTAGGACTAGCGGGAATGGACGAGCAGTACTTC. Variable domain in full (rest from reference TRBV7-9 and TRBJ2-7): DTGVSQNPRHKITKRGQNVTFRCDPISEHNRLYWYRQTLGQGPEFLTYFQNEAQLEKSRLLSDRFSAERPKGSFSTLEIQRTEQGDSAMYLCASSLGLAGMDEQYFGPGTRLTVT.

This chain joins TRBV30 and TRBJ2-2; the D gene is possibly TRBD1 (6 bases). V was clipped by 2 bases and J by 3 bases, with 19 bases between them. The CDR3 sequence is 17 residues long. CDR1 is GTSNPN, CDR2 SVGIG, per germline (reference sequence). The CDR3 region is CAWSTISGTIHTGELFF. The DNA of the CDR3 is TGTGCCTGGAGTACAATATCGGGGACAATCCACACCGGGGAGCTGTTTTTT.

The J gene is TRBJ2-7, the V gene TRBV4-2; 8 bases line up with TRBD1. Germline loops: CDR1 LGHNA, CDR2 YNFKEQ. Trimming at V came to 4 bases and at J to 5 bases, leaving 7 bases not matched to a gene. The CDR3 is 14 amino acids. CDR3 nucleotides: TGTGCCAGCAGCCCCCTGACAGGGGTGCACGAGCAGTACTTC. This encodes CASSPLTGVHEQYF.

This chain connects TRBV20-1 to TRBJ2-7, with unresolved D. The CDR3 consists of 11 residues. Germline V lookup: CDR1 DFQATT, CDR2 SNEGSKA (reference sequence). V was shortened by 8 bases and J by 3 bases, with 11 bases between the two germline ends. The CDR3 coding sequence is TGCAGTCTGACCCGAAACTACGAGCAGTACTTC. This gives the protein CSLTRNYEQYF.

The chain couples TRBV5-6 to TRBJ1-1; 7 bases are a match to TRBD1. The CDR3 loop spans 15 amino acids. Per germline, CDR1 SGHDT and CDR2 YYEEEE. V shed 0 bases, J shed 0 bases, and the junction held 2 bases outside the gene matches. In DNA form, the CDR3 reads TGTGCCAGCAGCTTGGGGGACAGAATGAACACTGAAGCTTTCTTT. This codes for CASSLGDRMNTEAFF.

J is TRBJ2-4 and V is TRBV28; TRBD2 might be the D (6 bases). The V and J ends lost 8 bases and 1 base respectively, with 6 bases between them. This CDR3 is built from 12 residues. Germline V lookup: CDR1 MDHEN, CDR2 SYDVKM. CDR3 protein: CASGRAKNIQYF. CDR3 sequence (DNA): TGTGCCAGCGGGAGGGCCAAAAACATTCAGTACTTC. The full variable domain, rest sourced from reference TRBV28 and TRBJ2-4, is DVKVTQSSRYLVKRTGEKVFLECVQDMDHENMFWYRQDPGLGLRLIYFSYDVKMKEKGDIPEGYSVSREKKERFSLILESASTNQTSMYLCASGRAKNIQYFGAGTRLSVL.

The table lists this clone with a count of one. The V call is TRBV6-1, the J call TRBJ2-1, with 10 nucleotides matching TRBD2. V lost 4 bases and J lost 3; bases outside the gene matches: 6. CDR1 is MNHNS, CDR2 SASEGT, per germline. There are 16 residues in the CDR3. CDR3: CASSVGWTSGYNEQFF. CDR3 in DNA: TGTGCCAGCAGTGTAGGATGGACTAGCGGCTACAATGAGCAGTTCTTC.

This chain links TRBV25-1 with TRBJ2-3; 8 bases fit TRBD1. V was pared by 1 base and J by 3 bases, with 6 bases of the junction left unmatched. Germline V gene sequence: CDR1 MGHDK, CDR2 SYGVNS. The length of the CDR3 is 16 residues. The CDR3 here is CASSESRQGATDTQYF. CDR3 nucleotides: TGTGCCAGCAGTGAATCGAGGCAGGGGGCGACAGATACGCAGTATTTT.

The chain has TRBV6-5 and TRBJ2-1; 11 bases agree with TRBD2. Per the germline V gene, CDR1 is MNHEY and CDR2 is SVGAGI. CDR3 length: 15 amino acids. V lost 2 bases to trimming and J lost 7 bases; unmatched junction nucleotides: 4. The DNA of the CDR3 is TGTGCCAGCAGTTACGGACTAGCGGGCGGTAATGAGCAGTTCTTC. As protein: CASSYGLAGGNEQFF.

The chain is built from TRBV6-5 and TRBJ2-5; the match to TRBD2 covers 7 bases. Germline lookup yields CDR1 MNHEY and CDR2 SVGAGI. This CDR3 is 15 amino acids long. V was pared by 3 bases and J by 5 bases, with 9 bases of the junction left unmatched. The CDR3 region is CASSYSGTIGETQYF. For the CDR3, the DNA is TGTGCCAGCAGTTATTCCGGGACTATAGGCGAGACCCAGTACTTC.

The chain links TRBV28 to TRBJ1-3; D is possibly TRBD1 (5 bases). Germline V gene data show CDR1 as MDHEN and CDR2 as SYDVKM. The CDR3 length is 15 residues. V lost 3 bases and J lost 0, with 9 bases in between. This CDR3 reads CASSFGGLSGNTIYF. In DNA form, the CDR3 reads TGTGCCAGCAGTTTCGGGGGACTCTCTGGAAACACCATATATTTT.

This rearrangement joins TRBV6-1 to TRBJ1-4; 9 positions agree with TRBD1. CDR1 is MNHNS, CDR2 SASEGT, per germline. The CDR3 has 16 amino acids. The junction had 4 bases not matched to a gene; V was cut back by 4 bases and J by 1 base. CDR3 protein: CASSGGQGVTNEKLFF. As DNA, the CDR3 is TGTGCCAGCAGTGGGGGACAGGGAGTAACTAATGAAAAACTGTTTTTT.

This clone was detected only once. This chain uses TRBV7-8 with TRBJ2-4; tentatively, D is TRBD2 (5 bases). Germline lookup yields CDR1 SGHVS and CDR2 FQNEAQ. V shed 3 bases and J shed 0 bases, with 9 bases lying between them. This CDR3 comprises 15 residues. In nucleotides, the CDR3 is TGTGCCAGCAGCTTGGGGAGACTAGCCAAAAACATTCAGTACTTC. Translated, it gives CASSLGRLAKNIQYF.

This chain connects TRBV2 to TRBJ2-6; 7 nucleotides line up with TRBD1. The length of the CDR3 is 21 residues. J gave up 0 bases and V 5 bases, and 19 bases lay outside the gene matches. Germline V gene lookup returns CDR1 SNHLY and CDR2 FYNNEI. In DNA, the CDR3 is TGTGCCAGCAGTCCTCCAGACAGGGTTAAGTCGCGCACCTCTGGGGCCAACGTCCTGACTTTC. Translated: CASSPPDRVKSRTSGANVLTF. The full variable domain, its missing parts supplied by reference TRBV2 and TRBJ2-6, is EPEVTQTPSHQVTQMGQEVILRCVPISNHLYFYWYRQILGQKVEFLVSFYNNEISEKSEIFDDQFSVERPDGSNFTLKIRSTKLEDSAMYFCASSPPDRVKSRTSGANVLTFGAGSRLTVL.

This clone was seen once. The chain carries TRBV6-1 and TRBJ1-2, with TRBD1 matching 7 bases. CDR3 length equals 15 residues. Trimming took 2 bases from V and 4 from J; bases not matched to a gene: 7. Germline loops: CDR1 MNHNS, CDR2 SASEGT. This chain's CDR3 is CASSEYRTGSYGYTF. The CDR3 nucleotides are TGTGCCAGCAGTGAATACCGGACAGGATCCTATGGCTACACCTTC.

The rearrangement joins TRBV14 to TRBJ2-1, with TRBD2 matching 9 bases. This CDR3 is built from 17 residues. J was trimmed by 4 bases and V by 4 bases; bases with no gene match: 11. Germline-derived CDR1 and CDR2 are SGHDN and FVKESK. The CDR3 sequence: CASSPQPGLARYNEQFF. CDR3 in DNA: TGTGCCAGCAGCCCCCAACCGGGACTAGCTCGTTACAATGAGCAGTTCTTC. Full variable domain (missing parts from reference TRBV14 and TRBJ2-1): EAGVTQFPSHSVIEKGQTVTLRCDPISGHDNLYWYRRVMGKEIKFLLHFVKESKQDESGMPNNRFLAERTGGTYSTLKVQPAELEDSGVYFCASSPQPGLARYNEQFFGPGTRLTVL.

The V call is TRBV29-1, the J call TRBJ2-1; 8 bases map to TRBD2. In germline, CDR1 is SQVTM, CDR2 ANQGSEA. The CDR3 runs 17 residues. V gave up 2 bases and J gave up 6 bases; unmatched junction bases: 15. CDR3 bases: TGCAGCGTTGAAACCCCCCTTAGCGGGGTAAAGGGCAATGAGCAGTTCTTC. It encodes CSVETPLSGVKGNEQFF.

The CDR3 region is CASSEVWGASNQPQHF. As DNA, the CDR3 is TGTGCCAGCAGTGAAGTTTGGGGGGCTAGCAATCAGCCCCAGCATTTT. J is TRBJ1-5 and V is TRBV6-1, with a tentative D call TRBD1 (6 bases). CDR3 length: 16 residues. The V and J ends lost 1 base and 0 bases respectively, with 10 bases between them. Germline loops: CDR1 MNHNS, CDR2 SASEGT.

In its sample, this clone was seen a few times. The chain recombines TRBV2 with TRBJ1-4, with 10 bases aligning to TRBD1. In germline, CDR1 is SNHLY, CDR2 FYNNEI. With 10 bases clipped from V and 7 bases from J, the junction kept 9 bases outside the gene matches. The CDR3 covers 14 residues. The CDR3 DNA reads TGTGCCACCACGAACCGGGACAGGGGTGAAAAACTGTTTTTT. It translates to CATTNRDRGEKLFF.

Worth noting for this clone: Distinct nucleotide sequences in the sample also encode this CDR3. This sequence joins TRBV19 and TRBJ2-7; D is uncertain. CDR1 is LNHDA, CDR2 SQIVND, per germline (reference sequence). The CDR3 loop spans 11 amino acids. V lost 4 bases and J 3 bases, leaving 4 bases between the germline ends. The CDR3, as DNA: TGTGCCAGTAGTAGCCTCTACGAGCAGTACTTC. Translation: CASSSLYEQYF.

The chain carries TRBV19 and TRBJ1-3; 7 bases match TRBD1. Looked up from germline, CDR1 is LNHDA and CDR2 is SQIVND (reference sequence). Trimming cost V 9 bases and J 2 bases; bases outside gene matches: 10. The CDR3 has 15 residues. CDR3 coding DNA: TGTGCCAGCCTTGATGGGCAGGGGGCTGGAAACACCATATATTTT. It translates to CASLDGQGAGNTIYF.

This clone was observed once. The rearrangement uses TRBV28 and TRBJ2-7; perhaps D is TRBD1 or TRBD2 (5 bases each). In germline, CDR1 is MDHEN, CDR2 SYDVKM. Trimming left V 3 bases short and J 1 base short, with 13 bases between. The CDR3 consists of 15 residues. The CDR3 DNA sequence: TGTGCCAGCAGTTTTGCTTGGGACGGATCCTACGAGCAGTACTTC. This encodes CASSFAWDGSYEQYF.